The 30 T cell receptor beta chains in this list originate from one sample, sequenced in a study of T cells in women clearing cervical HPV infection. The assay was immunoSEQ multiplex PCR, and TCRdb's table has in-frame clones only and misses some. The sample totals around 39,000 clones. The sequenced sample consisted of blood buffy coat. The receptors stem from a woman aged 18-69 years with a cervical HPV16 infection that either progressed to CIN3+ or cleared (not recorded which).

As for this clone: The read is 3 residues too short to cover the CDR3 end, so that end is filled in from the germline J gene. The V gene is TRBV7-6, the J gene TRBJ2-2; the match to TRBD2 covers 7 bases. Unmatched junction bases numbered 4, after V lost 5 bases and J lost 4 bases. The CDR3 runs 14 residues. CDR1 is SGHVS, CDR2 FNYEAQ, per germline. This CDR3 reads CASSPLAGTGELFF. The sequenced CDR3 bases are TGTGCCAGCAGCCCATTAGCGGGCACCGGGGAG.

On this clone: The missing CDR3 end, 3 residues past where the read stops, is filled in from the germline J gene. V usage is TRBV4-1 and J usage is TRBJ1-4, with a weak D call TRBD1 (6 bases). Germline V gene sequence: CDR1 MGHRA, CDR2 YSYEKL. CDR3 length: 16 amino acids. CDR3 protein: CASSQDLWGQGSPLFF. The sequenced CDR3 bases are TGCGCCAGCAGCCAAGATTTATGGGGGCAGGGTTCACCA.

Of note for this clone: The read is 3 residues too short to cover the CDR3 end, so that end is filled in from the germline J gene. This chain connects TRBV5-1 to TRBJ2-1; the match to TRBD2 covers 10 bases. The CDR3 runs to 16 residues. After removal of 0 bases from V and 4 bases from J, the junction contained 4 bases not matched to a gene. Germline V CDR1 and CDR2: SGHRS, YFSETQ. The DNA read from the CDR3 is TGCGCCAGCAGCTTGGGAGCGGGAGGGAATTACAATGAG. Protein: CASSLGAGGNYNE. The full CDR3 sequence reads CASSLGAGGNYNEQFF.

The CDR3 bases that were read are TGTGCCAGCAGTCAACAGGGGGCTAGGAACACCGGGGAG. Protein: CASSQQGARNTGE. The entire CDR3 sequence reads CASSQQGARNTGELFF. The chain recombines TRBV2 with TRBJ2-2, with TRBD1 matching over 9 bases. The CDR3 is cut off 3 residues early in the read; its end comes from the germline J gene. Per germline, CDR1 SNHLY and CDR2 FYNNEI. The V segment lost 5 bases and the J segment 1 base; nucleotides outside the gene matches: 5. CDR3 size: 16 residues.

Details on this clone: The CDR3 extends 3 residues past the end of the read, so its final part is completed from the germline J gene. The chain recombines TRBV5-1 with TRBJ2-1, with D uncertain. Germline values: CDR1 SGHRS, CDR2 YFSETQ. This CDR3 is 14 amino acids long. Deletions cut 4 bases from V and 4 bases from J, with 12 bases between. The sequenced CDR3 bases are TGCGCCAGCAGCGCCACAGCTGGGTACAATGAG. Protein product: CASSATAGYNE. The whole CDR3 sequence reads CASSATAGYNEQFF.

Points on this clone: The observed sequence ends 3 residues before the CDR3 terminus, with the missing tail filled in from the germline J gene. The genes are TRBV12-5 and TRBJ2-2; D is perhaps TRBD1 (5 bases). V dropped 2 bases and J dropped 1 base, with 11 bases sitting between them. The germline V gene encodes CDR1 LGHNT and CDR2 FRNRAP. The CDR3 extends over 16 amino acids. The CDR3 bases that were read are TGTGCTAGTGGTTTGAGAGCAGGGAAGAACACCGGGGAG. It translates to CASGLRAGKNTGE. The complete CDR3 sequence is CASGLRAGKNTGELFF.

This clone is classed as medium-sized by frequency. The read is 3 residues too short to cover the CDR3 end, so that end is filled in from the germline J gene. This chain uses TRBV18 with TRBJ2-7, with 9 bases fitting TRBD1. The germline V gene has CDR1 KGHSH and CDR2 LQKENI. This CDR3 region has 15 residues. V was pared by 3 bases and J by 0 bases, with 3 bases of the junction left unmatched. Incomplete CDR3 DNA: TGTGCCAGCTCACCGGGACAGGGCAGCTCCTACGAG. It encodes CASSPGQGSSYE. The whole CDR3 is CASSPGQGSSYEQYF. The full variable domain, rest sourced from reference TRBV18 and TRBJ2-7, is NAGVMQNPRHLVRRRGQEARLRCSPMKGHSHVYWYRQLPEEGLKFMVYLQKENIIDESGMPKERFSAEFPKEGPSILRIQQVVRGDSAAYFCASSPGQGSSYEQYFGPGTRLTVT.

Details on this clone: The read terminates 3 residues ahead of where the CDR3 ends, so the germline J gene completes it. V and J are TRBV2 and TRBJ1-1; D may be TRBD1 (5 bases). Deletions cut 6 bases from V and 5 bases from J, with 10 bases between. The CDR3 extends over 12 amino acids. Germline CDR1 SNHLY, CDR2 FYNNEI. CDR3 bases read: TGTGCCAGCAGCACCAGGGTGACTGAA. This codes for CASSTRVTE. The entire CDR3 protein reads CASSTRVTEAFF.

Details on this clone: The read ends 3 residues before the CDR3 terminus; that terminus is restored from the germline J gene. The V gene is TRBV30, the J gene TRBJ1-2; 7 nucleotides align to TRBD1. The CDR3 has 14 amino acids. Germline loops: CDR1 GTSNPN, CDR2 SVGIG (reference sequence). V gave up 2 bases and J gave up 3 bases; unmatched junction bases: 6. The CDR3 spells CAWSKRDRYYGYTF. The sequenced CDR3 bases are TGTGCCTGGAGTAAACGGGACAGATACTATGGC.

Notes on this clone: The missing CDR3 end, 3 residues past where the read stops, is filled in from the germline J gene. The chain recombines TRBV28 with TRBJ1-1; 8 bases agree with TRBD1. Germline trimming cut 4 bases from V and 1 base from J; bases unmatched to any gene: 5. The CDR3 has 15 amino acids. Per germline, CDR1 MDHEN and CDR2 SYDVKM. The CDR3 loop is CASSSAGTGNTEAFF. The part of the CDR3 DNA that was read is TGTGCCAGCAGTTCTGCCGGGACAGGGAACACTGAA.

A word on this clone: The read ends 3 residues shy of where the CDR3 ends; the end is completed using the germline J gene. The chain employs TRBV27 and TRBJ2-7, with 7 bases that match TRBD1. V was clipped by 4 bases and J by 1 base; unmatched bases: 1. The CDR3 runs 13 residues. CDR1 is MNHEY and CDR2 is SMNVEV in the germline V gene (reference sequence). The CDR3 here is CASSSGQSYEQYF. The sequenced part of the CDR3 DNA is TGTGCCAGCAGTTCGGGACAGTCCTACGAG.

A remark on this clone: The CDR3 end is not reached by the read, which stops 3 residues before it; the germline J gene fills it in. This chain joins TRBV19 and TRBJ2-2; D gene unclear. Trimming pared 9 bases from V and 4 bases from J, leaving 9 bases between. The germline V gene encodes CDR1 LNHDA and CDR2 SQIVND (reference sequence). The CDR3 runs 12 residues. The CDR3: CASSDFTGELFF. The DNA read from the CDR3 is TGTGCCAGCTCAGATTTCACCGGGGAG.

With regard to this clone: The read terminates 3 residues before the CDR3 end, so the remaining end is supplied by the germline J gene. The J gene is TRBJ1-2, the V gene TRBV29-1; D ambiguous. With 7 bases removed from V and 2 bases from J, the gap between germline ends came to 8 bases. The CDR3 length is 11 residues. CDR1 is SQVTM and CDR2 is ANQGSEA in the germline V gene. CDR3 bases read: TGCAGCGCTCCTTCCAACTATGGC. This sequence encodes CSAPSNYG. The full CDR3 reads CSAPSNYGYTF.

Regarding this clone: Coverage ceases 3 residues before the CDR3 finishes, and the germline J gene fills in the end. The gene calls are TRBV20-1 and TRBJ1-1; 8 positions match TRBD1. The CDR3 has 15 amino acids. Per the germline V gene, CDR1 is DFQATT and CDR2 is SNEGSKA (reference sequence). V was pared by 0 bases and J by 6 bases, with 9 bases of the junction left unmatched. The CDR3 region is CSARDLGTGGPEAFF. The sequenced part of the CDR3 DNA is TGCAGTGCTAGAGACCTTGGGACAGGCGGCCCTGAA.

CDR3 residues: CASSFRDKLSPLHF. The sequenced part of the CDR3 DNA is TGTGCCAGCAGCTTTAGGGACAAGCTTTCACCC. V usage is TRBV5-4 and J usage is TRBJ1-6, with D possibly matching TRBD1 (6 bases). The sequence runs out 3 residues before the end of the CDR3; the remainder is reconstructed from the germline J gene. The ends were cut back, 2 bases at V and 9 bases at J, with 12 bases in the middle. The CDR3 spans 14 residues. Germline V gives CDR1 SGHNT, CDR2 YYREEE (reference sequence).

On this clone itself: Read sequence stops 3 residues before the CDR3 end, and the germline J gene provides the missing end. The V and J genes are TRBV30 and TRBJ2-3; weak D call: TRBD2 (6 bases). The length of the CDR3 is 14 residues. CDR1 and CDR2 from the germline V gene are GTSNPN and SVGIG (reference sequence). This chain's CDR3 is CAWSVAGLRETQYF. The sequenced part of the CDR3 DNA is TGTGCCTGGAGTGTAGCGGGCTTACGGGAGACG.

About this clone itself: The read is 3 residues too short to cover the CDR3 end, so that end is filled in from the germline J gene. V and J are TRBV30 and TRBJ1-1, with a possible D match to TRBD1 (5 bases). The V and J ends lost 8 bases and 0 bases respectively, with 7 bases between them. Germline values: CDR1 GTSNPN, CDR2 SVGIG (reference sequence). The CDR3 consists of 11 residues. The CDR3 is CAGAVNTEAFF. The sequenced part of the CDR3 DNA is TGTGCCGGGGCGGTGAACACTGAA.

In regard to this clone: The read finishes 3 residues shy of the CDR3 end, and the germline J gene is used to complete it. This chain uses TRBV7-2 with TRBJ2-4; 8 bases fit TRBD1. This CDR3 contains 15 residues. Per germline, CDR1 SGHTA and CDR2 FQGNSA. The CDR3 protein is CASSLGSGGSYGQYF. The covered CDR3 bases are TGTGCCAGCAGCTTGGGGTCAGGGGGCTCATATGGT.

On this clone itself: With the read ending 3 residues before the CDR3 end, the germline J gene is used to fill in that end. V usage is TRBV11-2 and J usage is TRBJ2-5; 7 nucleotides line up with TRBD2. The CDR3 runs to 14 residues. Germline loops: CDR1 SGHAT, CDR2 FQNNGV. The V and J ends lost 1 base and 4 bases, in that order; junction bases with no gene match: 3. The chain's CDR3 is CASSLGAGAETQYF. CDR3 DNA, as far as it was read: TGTGCCAGCAGCTTAGGCGCGGGAGCAGAGACC.

Note on this clone: The read terminates 3 residues ahead of where the CDR3 ends, so the germline J gene completes it. V and J are TRBV29-1 and TRBJ2-1; D is perhaps TRBD1 (5 bases). Trimming pared 4 bases from V and 0 bases from J, leaving 7 bases between. This CDR3 has 13 residues. CDR1 SQVTM and CDR2 ANQGSEA come from the germline V gene. This chain's CDR3 is CSVARASYNEQFF. The DNA read from the CDR3 is TGCAGCGTTGCCAGGGCCTCCTACAATGAG.

With respect to this clone: With the read ending 3 residues before the CDR3 end, the germline J gene is used to fill in that end. The rearrangement uses TRBV30 and TRBJ1-2; D gene ambiguous. The CDR3 spans 12 residues. The V gene's germline CDR1 is GTSNPN and CDR2 SVGIG (reference sequence). The CDR3 protein is CAWTTSADTYTF. Incomplete CDR3 DNA: TGTGCCTGGACGACTAGCGCAGATACC.

About this clone: The CDR3 end is not reached by the read, which stops 3 residues before it; the germline J gene fills it in. This chain joins TRBV14 and TRBJ2-1; 11 bases fit TRBD2. CDR1 is SGHDN and CDR2 is FVKESK in the germline V gene. Trimming at V came to 6 bases and at J to 7 bases, leaving 8 bases not matched to a gene. The CDR3 sequence is 15 residues long. The CDR3 bases that were read are TGTGCCAGCAGTCCACTAGCGGGAGTTTGGAATGAG. Translating it yields CASSPLAGVWNE. The full CDR3 protein reads CASSPLAGVWNEQFF.

CDR3 region: CASSGGGGSSYNDYTF. The CDR3 DNA, read in part, is TGTGCCAGCTCAGGGGGGGGCGGTAGCTCCTACAATGAC. V gene TRBV18 combines with J gene TRBJ1-2; TRBD1 might be the D (6 bases). The CDR3 end falls 3 residues outside the read, so it is completed with the germline J gene. The germline V gene has CDR1 KGHSH and CDR2 LQKENI. CDR3 size: 16 residues.

In regard to this clone: The read terminates 3 residues before the CDR3 end, so the remaining end is supplied by the germline J gene. The V gene is TRBV7-2, the J gene TRBJ2-7; no definite D call. CDR1 is SGHTA, CDR2 FQGNSA, per germline. Trimming stripped 2 bases from V and 0 bases from J, with 11 bases between. The CDR3 contains 15 residues. The CDR3 protein is CASSLYWRSSYEQYF. The sequenced CDR3 bases are TGTGCCAGCAGCTTATACTGGCGGAGCTCCTACGAG.

To note about this clone: The junction does not match germline at one end; this may be a read error. The chain's CDR3 is CASSPGLGDYEQYF. The covered CDR3 bases are TGTGCTAGCAGCCCGGGACTAGGTGACTACGAG. This chain joins TRBV7-7 and TRBJ2-7; 8 bases align to TRBD2. The read is 3 residues too short to cover the CDR3 end, so that end is filled in from the germline J gene. CDR1 and CDR2 (germline): SSHAT, FNYEAQ (reference sequence). This CDR3 has 14 residues.

Turning to this clone: The CDR3 extends 3 residues past the end of the read, so its final part is completed from the germline J gene. V and J are TRBV5-1 and TRBJ1-1; 8 positions match TRBD1. The V gene end was trimmed by 0 bases and the J gene end by 3 bases; junction bases not matched to a gene: 10. Germline V gene data show CDR1 as SGHRS and CDR2 as YFSETQ. This CDR3 has 17 residues. The sequenced part of the CDR3 DNA is TGCGCCAGCAGCTTGGCAGGGGGCCGGTCAGTGGACACTGAA. It is translated as CASSLAGGRSVDTE. Given in full, the CDR3 is CASSLAGGRSVDTEAFF.

A note on this clone: The read is 3 residues too short to cover the CDR3 end, so that end is filled in from the germline J gene. V usage is TRBV5-8 and J usage is TRBJ2-3, with D maybe TRBD1 (5 bases). With 6 bases removed from V and 0 bases from J, the gap between germline ends came to 14 bases. The CDR3 totals 15 residues. Germline loops: CDR1 SGHTS, CDR2 YDEGEE. CDR3 sequence: CASNTGESSTDTQYF. CDR3 DNA (partial): TGTGCCAGCAATACAGGAGAGTCTAGCACAGATACG.

Comments on this clone: One end of the junction fails to match germline, which may point to a read error. Read data end 3 residues before the CDR3 end; the end is taken from the germline J gene. The chain couples TRBV4-2 to TRBJ1-2; 9 positions match TRBD1. The CDR3 is 15 residues long. Per the germline V gene, CDR1 is LGHNA and CDR2 is YNFKEQ. Partial CDR3 DNA: TGCGCCAGCAGCCAAGACTTGGGGGACAGGGTTGGC. Protein: CASSQDLGDRVG. The full CDR3 protein is CASSQDLGDRVGYTF.

Note on this clone: The read ends 3 residues before the CDR3 terminus; that terminus is restored from the germline J gene. The rearrangement joins TRBV5-1 to TRBJ2-5, with TRBD2 matching 9 bases. The V and J ends lost 2 bases and 4 bases, in that order; junction bases with no gene match: 6. The CDR3 has 15 amino acids. From germline, CDR1 is SGHRS and CDR2 YFSETQ. The DNA read from the CDR3 is TGCGCCAGCAGCTTTGGTTTGCGGGAGGGAGAGACC. Translating it yields CASSFGLREGET. The CDR3 in its entirety is CASSFGLREGETQYF.

With regard to this clone: The missing CDR3 end, 3 residues past where the read stops, is filled in from the germline J gene. V usage is TRBV10-3 and J usage is TRBJ2-7; 9 bases are shared with TRBD1. Germline values: CDR1 ENHRY, CDR2 SYGVKD. Trimming removed 8 bases from V and 3 bases from J; junction bases left unmatched: 5. The CDR3 contains 13 residues. CDR3 DNA (partial): TGTGCCATCGGGACAGGGCCCCTCTACGAG. This gives the protein CAIGTGPLYE. The complete CDR3 sequence is CAIGTGPLYEQYF.